One sample yielded the 20 T cell receptor beta chains listed below, sequenced in a study of shared clonotypes between healthy human individuals. Using immunoSEQ multiplex PCR, the repertoire was profiled, and TCRdb retains in-frame clones only, with some absent. The profile shows about 2 million clones, about 95% of them singletons. It was CD45RO-negative cells, positively selected for CCR7, that made up naive CD8 cells, with terminally differentiated effector memory CD45RA+ cells excluded. The sequenced material came from naive CD8+ T cells sorted from blood. These TCRs come from a man aged 18 to 29 in good health.

The chain uses TRBV29-1 and TRBJ2-1; possible D gene TRBD2, 6 bases. The CDR3 extends over 13 amino acids. The V gene's germline CDR1 is SQVTM and CDR2 ANQGSEA. The germline V and J ends were trimmed by 7 bases and 2 bases, with 12 bases remaining between them. The CDR3 nucleotides are TGCAGCGCACCGGGGGAAGCCTACAATGAGCAGTTCTTC. It translates to CSAPGEAYNEQFF.

V is TRBV29-1 and J is TRBJ1-2; D call uncertain. The CDR3 extends over 12 amino acids. Trimming removed 5 bases from V and 6 bases from J, with 13 bases in between. Per germline, CDR1 SQVTM and CDR2 ANQGSEA. The CDR3 nucleotides are TGCAGCGTTCTAACAGCCCCCCATGGCTACACCTTC. This codes for CSVLTAPHGYTF.

The chain recombines TRBV30 with TRBJ2-2; no clear D gene. The germline gives CDR1 GTSNPN, CDR2 SVGIG (reference sequence). Trimming took 3 bases from V and 4 from J, leaving 9 bases between them. The CDR3 is made up of 13 amino acids. Here the CDR3 DNA reads TGTGCCTGGAGCCTACCCCCCACCGGGGAGCTGTTTTTT. Residues: CAWSLPPTGELFF.

This chain links TRBV7-2 with TRBJ2-3, with a possible D match to TRBD2 (5 bases). In germline, CDR1 is SGHTA, CDR2 FQGNSA. The V end lost 1 base, the J end lost 5 bases, and 13 bases lay between the germline ends. CDR3 length: 15 amino acids. Written as DNA, the CDR3 is TGTGCCAGCAGCTTAGATGGCACTAGGATAGATACGCAGTATTTT. It translates to CASSLDGTRIDTQYF.

The count of this clone is one. The chain employs TRBV11-1 and TRBJ2-5, with D perhaps matching TRBD1 or TRBD2 (5 bases each). The germline gives CDR1 SGHAT, CDR2 FQDESV (reference sequence). The CDR3 consists of 16 residues. Trimming left V 7 bases short and J 5 bases short, with 23 bases between. In nucleotides, the CDR3 is TGTGCCAGCACTCCAGGGCCCCTAGGGACCTCGGAGACCCAGTACTTC. Protein: CASTPGPLGTSETQYF.

J is TRBJ2-5 and V is TRBV6-5, with 8 bases that match TRBD1. Germline trimming cut 7 bases from V and 7 bases from J; bases unmatched to any gene: 8. This CDR3 is built from 13 residues. Looked up from germline, CDR1 is MNHEY and CDR2 is SVGAGI. The CDR3 sequence: CASNGQGLGTQYF. The CDR3 coding sequence is TGTGCCAGCAACGGACAGGGATTGGGGACCCAGTACTTC.

This clone was counted once. The V gene is TRBV6-5, the J gene TRBJ1-2; 8 bases map to TRBD1. Germline values: CDR1 MNHEY, CDR2 SVGAGI. The V gene end was trimmed by 8 bases and the J gene end by 4 bases; junction bases not matched to a gene: 12. The CDR3 totals 15 residues. As DNA, the CDR3 is TGTGCCAGCGTTTCGGGACAGGCCTTCCCCTATGGCTACACCTTC. Its translation is CASVSGQAFPYGYTF.

The chain is built from TRBV19 and TRBJ2-2; 8 nucleotides match TRBD2. This CDR3 comprises 19 residues. J gave up 3 bases and V 5 bases, and 17 bases lay outside the gene matches. The germline gives CDR1 LNHDA, CDR2 SQIVND (reference sequence). For the CDR3, the DNA is TGTGCCAGTAGTTCCTCCCGGTTACGGGAGGGCTTTGACACCGGGGAGCTGTTTTTT. It specifies CASSSSRLREGFDTGELFF.

As concerns this clone: Other DNA sequences within the sample encode an identical CDR3. This chain uses TRBV28 with TRBJ1-5; no definite D call. The length of the CDR3 is 15 residues. The V and J ends lost 4 bases and 2 bases respectively, with 12 bases between them. Per the germline V gene, CDR1 is MDHEN and CDR2 is SYDVKM. The CDR3 DNA follows: TGTGCCAGCAGTTATACTCGGGTGGGCAATCAGCCCCAGCATTTT. Its translation: CASSYTRVGNQPQHF.

DNA of the CDR3: TGCGCCAGCAGCCAAGATTCGGCGGGAGCCTCCTACGAGCAGTACTTC. Residues: CASSQDSAGASYEQYF. This sequence joins TRBV4-1 and TRBJ2-7, with 7 bases lining up with TRBD2. Trimming at V came to 0 bases and at J to 0 bases, leaving 5 bases not matched to a gene. This CDR3 comprises 16 residues. CDR1 is MGHRA and CDR2 is YSYEKL in the germline V gene.

CDR3: CASSQDPGDNEQFF. In DNA, the CDR3 is TGCGCCAGCAGCCAAGATCCCGGAGACAATGAGCAGTTCTTC. The chain is built from TRBV4-1 and TRBJ2-1; unclear D gene. Looked up from germline, CDR1 is MGHRA and CDR2 is YSYEKL. This CDR3 comprises 14 residues. The germline V and J ends were trimmed by 0 bases and 5 bases, with 8 bases remaining between them.

The rearrangement links TRBV30 to TRBJ1-2, with 9 positions matching TRBD1. Germline trimming cut 4 bases from V and 3 bases from J; bases unmatched to any gene: 3. This CDR3 spans 13 amino acids. Germline V gives CDR1 GTSNPN, CDR2 SVGIG (reference sequence). The CDR3 loop is CAWITGGDYGYTF. In nucleotides, the CDR3 is TGTGCCTGGATTACAGGGGGCGACTATGGCTACACCTTC.

This sequence joins TRBV27 and TRBJ2-7; 9 nucleotides align to TRBD2. CDR1 is MNHEY, CDR2 SMNVEV, per germline (reference sequence). The CDR3 has 16 amino acids. V was pared by 6 bases and J by 3 bases, with 12 bases of the junction left unmatched. CDR3 in amino acids: CASRLPGLAVYYEQYF. As DNA, the CDR3 is TGTGCCAGCAGATTACCGGGACTAGCTGTTTACTACGAGCAGTACTTC.

Worth noting for this clone: Other DNA sequences of this sample code for an identical CDR3. The V and J genes are TRBV4-3 and TRBJ2-7, with D possibly being TRBD1 or TRBD2 (5 bases each). The ends were cut back, 0 bases at V and 0 bases at J, with 9 bases in the middle. CDR3 length: 15 amino acids. Germline assignment: CDR1 LGHNA and CDR2 YSLEER. Written as DNA, the CDR3 is TGCGCCAGCAGCCAAGATCCCGGGGCCTCCTACGAGCAGTACTTC. This gives the protein CASSQDPGASYEQYF.

This clone was observed once. The chain uses TRBV9 and TRBJ2-5; the D is unclear. This CDR3 contains 15 residues. Germline V lookup: CDR1 SGDLS, CDR2 YYNGEE. Trimming shortened V by 2 bases and J by 5 bases, and 16 bases separated the two germline ends. The CDR3 nucleotides read TGTGCCAGCAGCGTCTTCGGACGGAAATGGGAGACCCAGTACTTC. This translates into CASSVFGRKWETQYF.

This chain's CDR3 is CASSVQVFTDTQYF. The CDR3 DNA follows: TGTGCCAGCAGCGTACAGGTATTCACAGATACGCAGTATTTT. The rearrangement uses TRBV6-1 and TRBJ2-3; a weak D match, TRBD1 (5 bases). Looked up from germline, CDR1 is MNHNS and CDR2 is SASEGT. With 6 bases removed from V and 2 bases from J, the gap between germline ends came to 12 bases. This CDR3 is built from 14 residues.

This clone appeared a single time. V gene TRBV2 combines with J gene TRBJ1-1; D not certain. Trimming removed 7 bases from V and 6 bases from J, with 9 bases in between. The CDR3 has 11 residues. Germline CDR1 and CDR2: SNHLY and FYNNEI. The CDR3 region has the DNA TGTGCCAGCATGCCGGTCGCTGAAGCTTTCTTT. This encodes CASMPVAEAFF.

The J gene is TRBJ1-1, the V gene TRBV5-5; D unclear. This CDR3 is built from 13 residues. V was shortened by 0 bases and J by 5 bases, with 8 bases between the two germline ends. CDR1 is SGHKS, CDR2 YYEKEE, per germline (reference sequence). CDR3 residues: CASSLAIGTEAFF. The CDR3 DNA follows: TGTGCCAGCAGCTTGGCGATTGGGACTGAAGCTTTCTTT.

The chain links TRBV28 to TRBJ1-5; the D is unclear. Germline CDR1 MDHEN, CDR2 SYDVKM. The CDR3 totals 13 residues. The V end was cut by 7 bases, the J end by 3 bases, with 10 bases between. In nucleotides, the CDR3 is TGTGCCAGCAACACAAACCCCAATCAGCCCCAGCATTTT. It specifies CASNTNPNQPQHF.

This chain uses TRBV5-8 with TRBJ2-7, with D uncertain. Germline CDR1 is SGHTS and CDR2 is YDEGEE. Deletions cut 2 bases from V and 5 bases from J, with 11 bases between. The CDR3 sequence is 13 residues long. In DNA form, the CDR3 reads TGTGCCAGCAGCTTCTCGCACCGGGACGAGCAGTACTTC. This translates into CASSFSHRDEQYF.